This TCR beta chain was obtained from a study of CD8+ T cells in alopecia areata. For the study at large: Patients in the study were on tofacitinib for 6 to 18 months, then off it for 6 months.

This sample's treatment: oral pan-JAK inhibitor, 5-10 mg twice daily. This clone occurred a few times. RNA was extracted and reverse transcribed into cDNA as the sequencing template. Repertoires were generated with immunoSEQ multiplex PCR, while TCRdb's copy carries only in-frame clones and drops some. The sample contains fewer than 200,000 clones, around three fifths of which appear only once. V shed 4 bases, J shed 9 bases, and the junction held 8 bases outside the gene matches. This CDR3 comprises 14 residues. The germline V gene has CDR1 SGHDT and CDR2 YYEEEE. This material consisted of CD8+ T cells sorted from blood, taken at week 24, from a patient treated with tofacitinib. The receptor was isolated from a human donor with alopecia areata. V is TRBV5-6 and J is TRBJ2-1, with 9 bases lining up with TRBD1. CDR3 residues: CASSPGTGRSEQFF. CDR3 sequence (DNA): TGTGCCAGCAGCCCCGGGACAGGGCGATCTGAGCAGTTCTTC.